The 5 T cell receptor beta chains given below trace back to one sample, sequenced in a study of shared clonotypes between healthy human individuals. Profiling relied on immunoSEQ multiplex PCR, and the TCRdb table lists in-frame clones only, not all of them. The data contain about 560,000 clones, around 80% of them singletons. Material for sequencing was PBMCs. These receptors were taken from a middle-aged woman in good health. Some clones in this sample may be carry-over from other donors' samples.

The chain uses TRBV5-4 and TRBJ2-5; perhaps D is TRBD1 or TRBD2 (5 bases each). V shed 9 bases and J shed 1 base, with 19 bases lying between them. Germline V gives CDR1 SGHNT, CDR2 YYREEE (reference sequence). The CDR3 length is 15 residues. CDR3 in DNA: TGTGCCACCAAAGCACCCGGGACCTCCCAAGAGACCCAGTACTTC. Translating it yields CATKAPGTSQETQYF.

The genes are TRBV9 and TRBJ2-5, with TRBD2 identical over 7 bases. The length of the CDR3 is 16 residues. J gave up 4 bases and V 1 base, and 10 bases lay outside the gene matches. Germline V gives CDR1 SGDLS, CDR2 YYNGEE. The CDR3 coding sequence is TGTGCCAGCAGCGTAAGGGAGGGATCGTTAGGAGAGACCCAGTACTTC. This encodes CASSVREGSLGETQYF.

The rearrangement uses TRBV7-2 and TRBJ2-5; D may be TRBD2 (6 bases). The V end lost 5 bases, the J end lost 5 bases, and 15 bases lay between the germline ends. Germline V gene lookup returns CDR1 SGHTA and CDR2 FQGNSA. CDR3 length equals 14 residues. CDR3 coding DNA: TGTGCCAGCAGCCAGTCCCGGGGGTCGGAGACCCAGTACTTC. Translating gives CASSQSRGSETQYF.

This CDR3 reads CASSYRQINTEAFF. DNA for the CDR3: TGTGCCAGCAGTTACAGGCAGATAAACACTGAAGCTTTCTTT. This chain joins TRBV6-5 and TRBJ1-1; D unclear. The CDR3 is made up of 14 amino acids. V lost 2 bases and J 2 bases, leaving 9 bases between the germline ends. Germline assignment: CDR1 MNHEY and CDR2 SVGAGI.

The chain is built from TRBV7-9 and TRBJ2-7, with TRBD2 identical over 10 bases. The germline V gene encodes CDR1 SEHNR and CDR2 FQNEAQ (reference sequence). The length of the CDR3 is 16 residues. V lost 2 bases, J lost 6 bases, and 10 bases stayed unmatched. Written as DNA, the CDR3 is TGTGCCAGCAGCTTATCAAGCGGGAGGGTTTCGGGCGAGCAGTACTTC. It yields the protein CASSLSSGRVSGEQYF.